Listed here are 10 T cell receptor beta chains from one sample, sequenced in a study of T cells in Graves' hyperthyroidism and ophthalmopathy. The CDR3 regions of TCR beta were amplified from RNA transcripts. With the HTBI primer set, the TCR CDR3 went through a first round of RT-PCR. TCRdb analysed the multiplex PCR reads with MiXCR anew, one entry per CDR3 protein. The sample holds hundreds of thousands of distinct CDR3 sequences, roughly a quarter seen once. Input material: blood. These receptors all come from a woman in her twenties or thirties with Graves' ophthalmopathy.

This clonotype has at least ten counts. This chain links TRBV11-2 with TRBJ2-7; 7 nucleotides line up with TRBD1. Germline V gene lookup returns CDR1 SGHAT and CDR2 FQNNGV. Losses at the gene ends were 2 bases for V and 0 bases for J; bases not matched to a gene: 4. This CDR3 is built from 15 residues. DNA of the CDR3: TGTGCCAGCAGCTTATCGACAGGGATCTCCTACGAGCAGTACTTC. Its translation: CASSLSTGISYEQYF.

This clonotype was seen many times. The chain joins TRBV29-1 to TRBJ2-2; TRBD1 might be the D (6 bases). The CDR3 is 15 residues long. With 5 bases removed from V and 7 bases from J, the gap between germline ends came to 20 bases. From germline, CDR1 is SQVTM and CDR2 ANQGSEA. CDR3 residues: CSVQGGSGSGGELFF. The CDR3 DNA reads TGCAGCGTTCAAGGGGGTTCGGGGTCGGGCGGGGAGCTGTTTTTT.

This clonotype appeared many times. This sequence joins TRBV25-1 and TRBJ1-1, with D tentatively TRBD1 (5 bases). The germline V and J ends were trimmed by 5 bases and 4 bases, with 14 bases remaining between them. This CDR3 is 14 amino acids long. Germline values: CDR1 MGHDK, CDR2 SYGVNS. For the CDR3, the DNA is TGTGCCAGCAGTCCCACGGCGGGGGGCACTGAAGCTTTCTTT. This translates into CASSPTAGGTEAFF.

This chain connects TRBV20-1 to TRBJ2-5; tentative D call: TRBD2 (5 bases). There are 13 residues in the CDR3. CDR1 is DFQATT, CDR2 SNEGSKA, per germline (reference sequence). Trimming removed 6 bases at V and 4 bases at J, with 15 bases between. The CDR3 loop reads CSAPKGGLETQYF. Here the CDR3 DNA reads TGCAGTGCACCCAAAGGAGGTTTAGAGACCCAGTACTTC.

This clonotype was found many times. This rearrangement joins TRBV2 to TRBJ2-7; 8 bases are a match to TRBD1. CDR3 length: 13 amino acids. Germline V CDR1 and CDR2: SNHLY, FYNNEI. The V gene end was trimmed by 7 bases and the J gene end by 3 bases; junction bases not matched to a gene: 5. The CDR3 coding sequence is TGTGCCAGCAAAGGGACAGGCGACTACGAGCAGTACTTC. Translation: CASKGTGDYEQYF.

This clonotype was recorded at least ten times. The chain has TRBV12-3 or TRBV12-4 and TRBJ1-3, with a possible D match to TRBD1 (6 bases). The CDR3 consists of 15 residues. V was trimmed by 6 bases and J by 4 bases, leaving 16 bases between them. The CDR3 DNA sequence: TGTGCCAGCAGCCCGACAGGAACCCAGGGAAACACCATATATTTT. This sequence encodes CASSPTGTQGNTIYF.

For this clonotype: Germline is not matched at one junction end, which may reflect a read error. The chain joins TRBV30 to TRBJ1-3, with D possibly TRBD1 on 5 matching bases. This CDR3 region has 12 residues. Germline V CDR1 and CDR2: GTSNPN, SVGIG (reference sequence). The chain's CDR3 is CAWSGGANTTYF. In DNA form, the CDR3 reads TGTGCCTGGAGTGGAGGGGCAAACACCACATATTTT.

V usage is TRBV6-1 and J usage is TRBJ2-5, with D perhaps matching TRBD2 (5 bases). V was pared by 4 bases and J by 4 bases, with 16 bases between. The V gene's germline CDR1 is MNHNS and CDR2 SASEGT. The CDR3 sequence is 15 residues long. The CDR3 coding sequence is TGTGCCAGCAGTGCCACCGGGAACTCCGGAGAGACCCAGTACTTC. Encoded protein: CASSATGNSGETQYF.

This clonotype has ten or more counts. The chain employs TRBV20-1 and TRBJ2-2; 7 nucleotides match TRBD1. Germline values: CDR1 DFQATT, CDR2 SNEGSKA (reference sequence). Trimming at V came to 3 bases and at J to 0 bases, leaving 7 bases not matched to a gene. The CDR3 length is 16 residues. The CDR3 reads CSASSLGQTNTGELFF. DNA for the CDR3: TGCAGTGCTAGCTCTCTGGGACAGACGAACACCGGGGAGCTGTTTTTT.

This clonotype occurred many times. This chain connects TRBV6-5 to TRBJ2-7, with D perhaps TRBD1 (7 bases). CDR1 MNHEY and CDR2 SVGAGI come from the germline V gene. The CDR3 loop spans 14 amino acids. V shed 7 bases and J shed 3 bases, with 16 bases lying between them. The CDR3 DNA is TGTGCCAGCAAACCACCGGGGGACAGCTACGAGCAGTACTTC. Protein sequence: CASKPPGDSYEQYF.